The 25 T cell receptor beta chains below all came from one sample that was sequenced in a study of regulatory T cells in long-lasting Graves disease. With iRepertoire HTBI primers and Arm-PCR of CDR3 regions, TCR beta libraries were built. TCRdb re-derived calls from the multiplex PCR reads in MiXCR, one entry per CDR3 protein. The data hold about 470,000 distinct CDR3 sequences, with 20% to 25% observed a single time. Time point described: persistent/refractory GD, antithyroid drugs over 5 years with positive TRAb. PBMC RNA served as the TCR library source. Sequencing used peripheral blood mononuclear cells (PBMCs), obtained when the disease was refractory, from a patient treated with antithyroid drugs. The receptors shown here come from a female donor with Graves disease.

This clonotype occurred many times. The chain has TRBV20-1 and TRBJ2-5; D is tentatively TRBD1 or TRBD2 (5 bases each). Germline CDR1 is DFQATT and CDR2 is SNEGSKA (reference sequence). V was cut by 3 bases and J by 1 base, with 15 bases left in between. CDR3 length: 15 amino acids. CDR3 sequence (DNA): TGCAGTGCTAGGAGGGGAGCACAAAGCCAAGAGACCCAGTACTTC. Its protein is CSARRGAQSQETQYF.

This clonotype came up a few times. The chain links TRBV12-3 or TRBV12-4 to TRBJ2-7; unclear D gene. The CDR3 sequence is 16 residues long. Trimming left V 3 bases short and J 2 bases short, with 17 bases between. This chain's CDR3 is CASSLVRRTPTYEQYF. The CDR3, as DNA: TGTGCCAGCAGTTTGGTCAGGCGAACCCCAACCTACGAGCAGTACTTC.

This clonotype has at least ten counts. The chain has TRBV20-1 and TRBJ1-6; no definite D call. The CDR3 sequence is 12 residues long. V lost 6 bases and J 10 bases, leaving 13 bases between the germline ends. From germline, CDR1 is DFQATT and CDR2 SNEGSKA (reference sequence). This CDR3 reads CSAKDTTSPLHF. The CDR3 nucleotides read TGCAGTGCCAAAGACACTACGTCACCCCTCCACTTT.

This chain uses TRBV29-1 with TRBJ1-1, with D possibly TRBD1 on 6 matching bases. The CDR3 is made up of 10 amino acids. Trimming removed 4 bases at V and 14 bases at J, with 14 bases between. In germline, CDR1 is SQVTM, CDR2 ANQGSEA. In DNA form, the CDR3 reads TGCAGCGTTGTGGGGGCCAAGGACTTCTTT. This gives the protein CSVVGAKDFF.

J is TRBJ2-3 and V is TRBV7-3; the D gene is possibly TRBD1 (5 bases). This CDR3 spans 15 amino acids. V shed 5 bases and J shed 0 bases, with 12 bases lying between them. Germline V gene lookup returns CDR1 SGHTA and CDR2 FQGTGA. CDR3 amino acids: CASSLIGASTDTQYF. The CDR3 DNA reads as TGTGCCAGCAGCCTTATAGGGGCTAGCACAGATACGCAGTATTTT.

This chain links TRBV5-4 with TRBJ1-1; D not resolved. Between the trimmed V and J ends, which lost 2 bases and 8 bases, there was a span of 10 bases. Per the germline V gene, CDR1 is SGHNT and CDR2 is YYREEE (reference sequence). The length of the CDR3 is 12 residues. DNA for the CDR3: TGTGCCAGCAGCTTACCGGGATTCGAAGCTTTCTTT. Protein: CASSLPGFEAFF.

This clonotype was seen only a few times. This sequence joins TRBV5-5 and TRBJ1-1, with 8 bases that match TRBD1. CDR1 and CDR2 (germline): SGHKS, YYEKEE (reference sequence). Trimming cost V 0 bases and J 0 bases; bases outside gene matches: 4. The CDR3 runs to 16 residues. In nucleotides, the CDR3 is TGTGCCAGCAGCTTGGGACAGGGGCACATGAACACTGAAGCTTTCTTT. This gives the protein CASSLGQGHMNTEAFF.

This clonotype has a handful of counts. This chain links TRBV5-8 with TRBJ1-1; D is undetermined. The germline CDR1 and CDR2 sequences are SGHTS and YDEGEE. This CDR3 is 18 amino acids long. Trimming pared 2 bases from V and 2 bases from J, leaving 22 bases between. The CDR3 loop reads CASSFFLSNHYSNTEAFF. CDR3 DNA: TGTGCCAGCAGCTTTTTCTTGTCCAACCATTACTCCAACACTGAAGCTTTCTTT.

There are a few counts of this clonotype. The chain joins TRBV7-3 to TRBJ2-2, with 16 positions matching TRBD2. The CDR3 is made up of 16 amino acids. With V trimmed by 5 bases and J by 7 bases, 4 bases remained unmatched. CDR1 is SGHTA, CDR2 FQGTGA, per germline. The CDR3 DNA reads as TGTGCCAGCAGCCGAGGGACTAGCGGGAGGGTCGGGGAGCTGTTTTTT. Encoded protein: CASSRGTSGRVGELFF.

The chain couples TRBV9 to TRBJ1-2; no clear D gene. With 4 bases removed from V and 13 bases from J, the gap between germline ends came to 23 bases. CDR3 size: 14 residues. Per germline, CDR1 SGDLS and CDR2 YYNGEE. Here the CDR3 DNA reads TGTGCCAGCAGCCCAAGTTCGATCGGTCCCGGGAGCACCTTC. This gives the protein CASSPSSIGPGSTF.

This clonotype was observed a few times. This rearrangement joins TRBV7-8 to TRBJ2-7, with a possible D match to TRBD1 (5 bases). Trimming stripped 6 bases from V and 5 bases from J, with 14 bases between. CDR3 size: 13 residues. Per the germline V gene, CDR1 is SGHVS and CDR2 is FQNEAQ. CDR3 nucleotides: TGTGCCAGCAGGGGGTGGCAGGGCCACGAGCAGTACTTC. As protein: CASRGWQGHEQYF.

This clonotype was seen more than once but under ten times. Germline and junction disagree at one end, which may indicate a read error. The chain recombines TRBV6-1 with TRBJ2-7; no clear D. Looked up from germline, CDR1 is MNHNS and CDR2 is SASEGT. CDR3 length: 13 residues. In DNA form, the CDR3 reads TGTGCCAGCAGTGAAGCGCGAGTTGGAAGTTCCAACTTC. Translated, it gives CASSEARVGSSNF.

This clonotype occurred many times. The V and J genes are TRBV27 and TRBJ2-7; D is ambiguous. Germline assignment: CDR1 MNHEY and CDR2 SMNVEV (reference sequence). V shed 9 bases and J shed 2 bases, with 14 bases lying between them. The CDR3 loop spans 13 amino acids. The DNA for the CDR3 is TGTGCCAGTGCGAACAGTAACACCTACGAGCAGTACTTC. Its protein is CASANSNTYEQYF.

The chain carries TRBV19 and TRBJ1-1, with TRBD1 identical over 8 bases. Germline CDR1 and CDR2: LNHDA and SQIVND (reference sequence). The ends lost 5 bases at V and 0 bases at J; junction bases unmatched: 20. CDR3 length equals 20 residues. The CDR3 bases are TGTGCCAGTAGTCCCCACGGACAGGGTGGGTTGGGGTCGGTGAACACTGAAGCTTTCTTT. Its protein product is CASSPHGQGGLGSVNTEAFF.

Many counts were recorded for this clonotype. The chain combines TRBV12-3 or TRBV12-4 with TRBJ1-2; tentative D call: TRBD1 (5 bases). Trimming shortened V by 6 bases and J by 4 bases, and 9 bases separated the two germline ends. The CDR3 length is 12 residues. The CDR3 protein is CASSPQGYGYTF. As DNA, the CDR3 is TGTGCCAGCAGCCCTCAGGGCTATGGCTACACCTTC.

This clonotype came up a few times. The rearrangement joins TRBV6-1 to TRBJ1-1; D possibly corresponds to TRBD1 (6 bases). Trimming shortened V by 8 bases and J by 3 bases, and 10 bases separated the two germline ends. The germline CDR1 and CDR2 sequences are MNHNS and SASEGT. The CDR3 contains 12 residues. CDR3 nucleotide sequence: TGTGCCAGCCACCCAGGGGACACTGAAGCTTTCTTT. Translated: CASHPGDTEAFF.

This clonotype was seen a few times. The CDR3 DNA is TGTGCCAGCAGCCTGGAGGCAGGGGGCATTGACACTGAAGCTTTCTTT. This gives the protein CASSLEAGGIDTEAFF. The J gene is TRBJ1-1, the V gene TRBV5-6, with TRBD1 matching 8 bases. The CDR3 length is 16 residues. V lost 4 bases, J lost 3 bases, and 11 bases stayed unmatched. Germline CDR1 and CDR2: SGHDT and YYEEEE.

The V call is TRBV2, the J call TRBJ2-3; D may be TRBD1 or TRBD2 (6 bases each). The ends were cut back, 4 bases at V and 2 bases at J, with 13 bases in the middle. Per the germline V gene, CDR1 is SNHLY and CDR2 is FYNNEI. The length of the CDR3 is 15 residues. The CDR3 bases are TGTGCCAGCAGTGTATCAGGGGACTCCACAGATACGCAGTATTTT. It codes for CASSVSGDSTDTQYF.

This clonotype was seen repeatedly, ten times or more. The chain uses TRBV7-2 and TRBJ1-1, with TRBD1 as a possible D gene (5 bases). Trimming took off 5 bases at V and 2 bases at J, with 15 bases between the two ends. CDR3 length: 15 amino acids. Looked up from germline, CDR1 is SGHTA and CDR2 is FQGNSA. The CDR3 region has the DNA TGTGCCAGCAGCGGGGGAGGGACCCTAAACACTGAAGCTTTCTTT. It codes for CASSGGGTLNTEAFF.

The chain recombines TRBV4-3 with TRBJ2-7; D is possibly TRBD2 (5 bases). The length of the CDR3 is 14 residues. V shed 6 bases and J shed 0 bases, with 12 bases lying between them. Germline V lookup: CDR1 LGHNA, CDR2 YSLEER. CDR3 residues: CASSTERFSYEQYF. The CDR3 DNA reads as TGCGCCAGCAGTACCGAGCGGTTCTCCTACGAGCAGTACTTC.

This clonotype was seen at least ten times. The J gene is TRBJ2-5, the V gene TRBV20-1; 10 bases agree with TRBD2. V dropped 6 bases and J dropped 5; count of bases not matched to a gene: 9. The CDR3 contains 14 residues. Germline-derived CDR1 and CDR2 are DFQATT and SNEGSKA (reference sequence). This CDR3 is CSATSGRAVETQYF. Written as DNA, the CDR3 is TGCAGTGCAACAAGCGGGAGGGCCGTCGAGACCCAGTACTTC.

The V call is TRBV2, the J call TRBJ1-6, with TRBD1 matching 7 bases. J gave up 13 bases and V 1 base, and 4 bases lay outside the gene matches. Germline assignment: CDR1 SNHLY and CDR2 FYNNEI. This CDR3 has 13 amino acids. The CDR3 reads CASSEETGTPLHF. CDR3 bases: TGTGCCAGCAGTGAAGAGACAGGGACTCCCCTCCACTTT.

The chain carries TRBV5-1 and TRBJ2-5, with 7 bases matching TRBD1. The CDR3 is made up of 14 amino acids. J lost 5 bases, V lost 4 bases, and 8 bases had no gene match. The V gene's germline CDR1 is SGHRS and CDR2 YFSETQ. In nucleotides, the CDR3 is TGCGCCAGCAGCCGAACAGGGGAGAGGGAGACCCAGTACTTC. This gives the protein CASSRTGERETQYF. Full variable domain (missing parts from reference TRBV5-1 and TRBJ2-5): KAGVTQTPRYLIKTRGQQVTLSCSPISGHRSVSWYQQTPGQGLQFLFEYFSETQRNKGNFPGRFSGRQFSNSRSEMNVSTLELGDSALYLCASSRTGERETQYFGPGTRLLVL.

In this sample, this clonotype turned up a few times. This rearrangement joins TRBV6-1 to TRBJ1-2; D might be TRBD1 (6 bases). CDR1 MNHNS and CDR2 SASEGT come from the germline V gene. V was clipped by 5 bases and J by 4 bases, with 14 bases between them. The CDR3 totals 14 residues. The CDR3, as DNA: TGTGCCAGCAGTCTGACAGGAGAAGGCTATGGCTACACCTTC. As protein: CASSLTGEGYGYTF.

The sample holds one count of this clonotype. V is TRBV3-1 and J is TRBJ2-1, with D possibly being TRBD1 (6 bases). With 4 bases removed from V and 8 bases from J, the gap between germline ends came to 12 bases. The germline V gene has CDR1 LGHDT and CDR2 YNNKEL (reference sequence). The CDR3 has 13 amino acids. The CDR3 region has the DNA TGTGCCAGCAGCCCACAGGGACCCCATGAGCAGTTCTTC. Its protein product is CASSPQGPHEQFF.